These 21 T cell receptor beta chains were sequenced from one sample in a study of T cell repertoires in cytomegalovirus infection. TCRdb analysed the reads with MiXCR anew, one entry per CDR3 protein. Among fewer than 1,000,000 distinct CDR3 sequences listed, roughly 31% were seen once. Their antigen targets remain unknown. The specimen was cultured CD8+ T cells from PBMCs, collected from culture after CMV antigen stimulation. All receptors derive from a human donor in good health (CMV status not recorded). Some clones in this sample may be carry-over from other donors' samples.

The chain joins TRBV7-2 to TRBJ2-3; TRBD2 matches 13 bases. This CDR3 comprises 18 residues. With 6 bases clipped from V and 5 bases from J, the junction kept 14 bases outside the gene matches. The V gene's germline CDR1 is SGHTA and CDR2 FQGNSA. The CDR3 reads CASSPITRLAGGIDTQYF. DNA of the CDR3: TGTGCCAGCAGTCCTATCACGAGACTAGCGGGGGGTATAGATACGCAGTATTTT.

The J gene is TRBJ1-3, the V gene TRBV7-2; D remains ambiguous. Germline CDR1 SGHTA, CDR2 FQGNSA. Trimming stripped 5 bases from V and 0 bases from J, with 11 bases between. CDR3 size: 15 residues. CDR3 bases: TGTGCCAGCAGCGTGGATCCGGTCTCTGGAAACACCATATATTTT. It codes for CASSVDPVSGNTIYF.

V gene TRBV18 combines with J gene TRBJ1-3; no clear D gene. Germline assignment: CDR1 KGHSH and CDR2 LQKENI. The CDR3 covers 19 residues. Trimming shortened V by 0 bases and J by 0 bases, and 18 bases separated the two germline ends. The CDR3 is CASSPPGALSTHSGNTIYF. Written as DNA, the CDR3 is TGTGCCAGCTCACCACCGGGTGCATTGAGCACCCACTCTGGAAACACCATATATTTT.

The V gene is TRBV12-3 or TRBV12-4, the J gene TRBJ2-7; the match to TRBD1 covers 7 bases. V was pared by 1 base and J by 3 bases, with 6 bases of the junction left unmatched. This CDR3 has 15 amino acids. The CDR3 loop reads CASSLVRRDSYEQYF. The CDR3 nucleotides read TGTGCCAGCAGTTTAGTTCGTCGGGACAGCTACGAGCAGTACTTC.

This clonotype was seen many times. This chain joins TRBV7-2 and TRBJ2-2; TRBD2 agrees at 9 bases. The V segment lost 3 bases and the J segment 7 bases; nucleotides outside the gene matches: 9. The CDR3 runs 16 residues. Germline CDR1 is SGHTA and CDR2 is FQGNSA. The DNA for the CDR3 is TGTGCCAGCAGCTTGGGCAGCGGGGGGCGGAGCGGGGAGCTGTTTTTT. Amino acids: CASSLGSGGRSGELFF.

The CDR3 nucleotides are TGCGCCAGCAGCCAAGATAAAAGGCAGGGGGGATCTGGGGAGACCCAGTACTTC. Translating gives CASSQDKRQGGSGETQYF. The chain is built from TRBV4-1 and TRBJ2-5, with D possibly TRBD1 on 7 matching bases. The V end was cut by 0 bases, the J end by 5 bases, with 22 bases between. CDR3 size: 18 residues. Germline CDR1 MGHRA, CDR2 YSYEKL.

Only a few counts were recorded for this clonotype. The chain carries TRBV4-1 and TRBJ2-1; 10 positions match TRBD2. Per the germline V gene, CDR1 is MGHRA and CDR2 is YSYEKL. V dropped 0 bases and J dropped 3; count of bases not matched to a gene: 5. The length of the CDR3 is 17 residues. CDR3 amino acids: CASSQDQASGSYNEQFF. The CDR3 DNA sequence: TGCGCCAGCAGCCAAGATCAAGCTAGCGGGAGCTACAATGAGCAGTTCTTC.

This clonotype has only a few counts. The chain uses TRBV27 and TRBJ1-2, with D maybe TRBD1 (5 bases). Germline V gene data show CDR1 as MNHEY and CDR2 as SMNVEV (reference sequence). This CDR3 contains 14 residues. Between the trimmed V and J ends, which lost 2 bases and 4 bases, there was a span of 11 bases. CDR3 sequence (DNA): TGTGCCAGCAGTTTAGGGGGGTACGGCTATGGCTACACCTTC. Encoded protein: CASSLGGYGYGYTF.

The chain recombines TRBV2 with TRBJ2-3; tentative D call: TRBD1 (6 bases). CDR1 is SNHLY, CDR2 FYNNEI, per germline. The CDR3 length is 15 residues. V was trimmed by 1 base and J by 0 bases, leaving 8 bases between them. The CDR3 coding sequence is TGTGCCAGCAGTGAAGAAACAGGGAGCACAGATACGCAGTATTTT. Translating it yields CASSEETGSTDTQYF.

The DNA for the CDR3 is TGCAGCGCTCCCGACATGGGTGAGCAGTTCTTC. This sequence encodes CSAPDMGEQFF. V and J are TRBV29-1 and TRBJ2-1; D unclear. The V gene lost 7 bases and the J gene lost 9 bases, with 13 bases spanning the gap. The CDR3 runs 11 residues. Germline CDR1 is SQVTM and CDR2 is ANQGSEA.

This chain links TRBV6-5 with TRBJ2-2; D may correspond to TRBD1 or TRBD2 (6 bases each). Germline V gene lookup returns CDR1 MNHEY and CDR2 SVGAGI. The CDR3 runs to 16 residues. The ends were cut back, 2 bases at V and 6 bases at J, with 16 bases in the middle. The CDR3 sequence: CASSYRRGTEPGELFF. CDR3 nucleotides: TGTGCCAGCAGTTACAGGAGGGGGACTGAGCCCGGGGAGCTGTTTTTT.

The V call is TRBV7-9, the J call TRBJ2-1, with 7 bases identical to TRBD2. Germline V gene lookup returns CDR1 SEHNR and CDR2 FQNEAQ (reference sequence). The CDR3 totals 15 residues. Germline trimming cut 1 base from V and 10 bases from J; bases unmatched to any gene: 10. The DNA of the CDR3 is TGTGCCAGCAGCTTAGTGGGGGGGACCCCCGGGGAGCAGTTCTTC. Its translation: CASSLVGGTPGEQFF.

This clonotype was seen a few times. This chain connects TRBV7-2 to TRBJ1-6; no definite D call. With 5 bases removed from V and 2 bases from J, the gap between germline ends came to 7 bases. From germline, CDR1 is SGHTA and CDR2 FQGNSA. The CDR3 is 14 amino acids. In DNA form, the CDR3 reads TGTGCCAGCAGCCTTACTACCTATAATTCACCCCTCCACTTT. Encoded protein: CASSLTTYNSPLHF.

This clonotype was recorded a few times. This chain connects TRBV4-1 to TRBJ1-2, with D hard to call. V was clipped by 1 base and J by 4 bases, with 7 bases between them. Germline CDR1 and CDR2: MGHRA and YSYEKL. CDR3 length equals 13 residues. The CDR3 spells CASSQARSYGYTF. CDR3 nucleotide sequence: TGCGCCAGCAGCCAAGCCCGGTCCTATGGCTACACCTTC.

V usage is TRBV7-9 and J usage is TRBJ1-1; 8 positions agree with TRBD1. V shed 9 bases, J shed 0 bases, and the junction held 3 bases outside the gene matches. From germline, CDR1 is SEHNR and CDR2 FQNEAQ (reference sequence). The CDR3 spans 13 residues. This chain's CDR3 is CASGQGMNTEAFF. The CDR3 DNA is TGTGCCAGTGGACAGGGTATGAACACTGAAGCTTTCTTT.

The rearrangement links TRBV15 to TRBJ2-7, with D unclear. The CDR3 has 13 amino acids. Germline V lookup: CDR1 LNHNV, CDR2 YYDKDF (reference sequence). V gave up 1 base and J gave up 7 bases, with 11 bases separating them. CDR3 bases: TGTGCCACCAGCAGAGGTGCCCTTTTAGAGCAGTACGTC. Encoded protein: CATSRGALLEQYV.

This clonotype showed up just a few times. The rearrangement uses TRBV25-1 and TRBJ2-2; TRBD1 is a possible D gene (5 bases). CDR1 and CDR2 (germline): MGHDK, SYGVNS. V was pared by 8 bases and J by 6 bases, with 10 bases between. CDR3 length: 12 amino acids. Here the CDR3 DNA reads TGTGCCAGCTCTAAAGGGGCCGGGGAGCTGTTTTTT. This translates into CASSKGAGELFF.

This chain joins TRBV27 and TRBJ2-1; 7 bases match TRBD1. The germline gives CDR1 MNHEY, CDR2 SMNVEV (reference sequence). Trimming removed 3 bases from V and 4 bases from J; junction bases left unmatched: 3. This CDR3 region has 14 residues. This chain's CDR3 is CASSLDRSYNEQFF. CDR3 DNA sequence: TGTGCCAGCAGTTTGGACAGGTCTTACAATGAGCAGTTCTTC.

V is TRBV14 and J is TRBJ1-2; maybe TRBD1 (5 bases). The CDR3 is 15 residues long. The germline V and J ends were trimmed by 4 bases and 4 bases, with 16 bases remaining between them. Germline V gene sequence: CDR1 SGHDN, CDR2 FVKESK. The chain's CDR3 is CASSPRGGTGYGYTF. The CDR3 region has the DNA TGTGCCAGCAGCCCCCGGGGGGGAACAGGCTATGGCTACACCTTC.

This clonotype was observed at least ten times. The chain is built from TRBV25-1 and TRBJ2-6; D gene uncertain. Germline lookup yields CDR1 MGHDK and CDR2 SYGVNS. With 5 bases removed from V and 0 bases from J, the gap between germline ends came to 17 bases. The CDR3 covers 18 residues. Here the CDR3 reads CASSPQHGEASGANVLTF. The CDR3 nucleotides read TGTGCCAGCAGTCCTCAACATGGGGAAGCCTCTGGGGCCAACGTCCTGACTTTC. Using reference TRBV25-1 and TRBJ2-6 for the parts outside the CDR3, the full variable domain is EADIYQTPRYLVIGTGKKITLECSQTMGHDKMYWYQQDPGMELHLIHYSYGVNSTEKGDLSSESTVSRIRTEHFPLTLESARPSHTSQYLCASSPQHGEASGANVLTFGAGSRLTVL.

The J gene is TRBJ2-1, the V gene TRBV24-1; 10 bases map to TRBD2. Trimming removed 2 bases from V and 8 bases from J; junction bases left unmatched: 2. The CDR3 covers 14 residues. CDR1 and CDR2 from the germline V gene are KGHDR and SFDVKD. CDR3 loop: CATSDWLAGDEQFF. CDR3 bases: TGTGCCACCAGTGATTGGCTAGCGGGGGATGAGCAGTTCTTC.